The present T cell receptor beta chain was sequenced within a study of beta chain features in type 1 diabetes. Expressed TCRB transcripts were sequenced after all isolated RNA was converted to cDNA. The data were produced by immunoSEQ multiplex PCR, yet TCRdb's version contains in-frame clones alone and is incomplete. The sample lists 310,000 or so clones, 8% seen once, with around 0.45% in the top ten. The V and J ends lost 4 bases and 9 bases respectively, with 10 bases between them. The CDR3 spans 12 residues. CDR1 and CDR2 (germline): MDHEN, SYDVKM. Purity exceeding 95% was reached by all sorted populations. Regarding this clone: Its antigen is currently unknown.

Study-level points and caveats: A moderate, significant TCRB CDR3 shortening appeared in type 1 diabetes across four CD4+ subsets. Possible PCR preference for shorter templates applied equally to patients and controls.

This TCR was recovered from a woman between 18 and 29 years old in good health. The V call is TRBV28, the J call TRBJ2-1, with D unresolved. Source material: central memory CD4+ T cells from blood. The DNA for the CDR3 is TGTGCCAGCAGTTCTCCTAAGGGTGAGCAGTTCTTC. As protein: CASSSPKGEQFF.